This TCR beta chain was identified in a study of OX40 agonist ivuxolimab in advanced cancers. Study-wide context: While on treatment, patients had intravenous ivuxolimab at 0.01 to 10 mg/kg every 2 weeks. The mean age was approximately 60 years, ranging from 23 to 79, with less than 90% of participants male.

Samples of blood were obtained at baseline, on cycle 4 day 1, and on cycle 7 day 1. V was cut by 1 base and J by 10 bases, with 8 bases left in between. The CDR3 spans 12 residues. Germline CDR1 SGHAT, CDR2 FQNNGV. Sequencing was performed with immunoSEQ multiplex PCR; in TCRdb, only in-frame clones are kept and a portion is missing. The top ten hold approximately 1.3% of the sample, which has 70,000 to 85,000 clones, roughly nine tenths seen once. This receptor was obtained from an adult with an advanced solid tumor such as melanoma, head and neck, liver or kidney cancer. The genes are TRBV11-2 and TRBJ2-1; D unresolved. Source: CD4+ or CD8+ T cells sorted from blood, taken in a trial of the OX40 agonist ivuxolimab. The CDR3 sequence: CASSLVAREQFF. The CDR3 nucleotides are TGTGCCAGCAGCTTAGTTGCCAGGGAGCAGTTCTTC.